Detailed here is one T cell receptor (beta chain). What it binds is unknown. Sample time point: pre-sensitization, week 0. Treatment described: therapeutic diphenylcyclopropenone sensitization with weekly scalp DPC. Patients had alopecia, were aged 18 to 70, and were not pregnant. The data belong to a study of human T cells and chemical hapten exposure. Study-level background: Upper-back patches of 0.01% DPC were read at 6 days. Whole-study results and caveats: Donors in the study had alopecia, meaning their immune response may differ from healthy people's.

Individual cDNA molecules (in the library) carried attached unique molecular identifiers. Via MiXCR, TCRdb re-called the RACE reads, giving one row per CDR3 protein. In the table there are approximately 320,000 distinct CDR3 sequences, 5% to 6.5% of which are singletons. This TCR was sampled from a woman aged 18-29 years with alopecia areata. Some clones in this sample may be carry-over from other donors' samples. Sequenced material: whole blood, taken in connection with sensitization to the hapten diphenylcyclopropenone (DPC).

CDR3 residues: CASSPNQDRLAEAFF. In DNA form, the CDR3 reads TGTGCCAGCAGCCCTAATCAGGACCGACTGGCTGAAGCTTTCTTT. This chain connects TRBV3-1 to TRBJ1-1; D not certain. In germline, CDR1 is LGHDT, CDR2 YNNKEL (reference sequence). V was pared by 4 bases and J by 6 bases, with 18 bases between. This CDR3 has 15 amino acids.